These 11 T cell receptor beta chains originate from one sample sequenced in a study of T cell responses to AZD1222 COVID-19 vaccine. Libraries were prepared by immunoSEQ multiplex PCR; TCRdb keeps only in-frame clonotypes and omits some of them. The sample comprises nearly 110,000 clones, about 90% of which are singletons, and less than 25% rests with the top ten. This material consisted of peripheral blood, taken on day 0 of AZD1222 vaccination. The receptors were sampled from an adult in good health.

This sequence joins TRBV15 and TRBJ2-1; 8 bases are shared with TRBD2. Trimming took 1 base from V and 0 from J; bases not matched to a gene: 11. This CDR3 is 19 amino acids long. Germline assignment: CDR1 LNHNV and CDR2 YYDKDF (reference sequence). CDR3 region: CATSRGGSGAYGSYNEQFF. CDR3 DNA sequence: TGTGCCACCAGCAGAGGTGGTAGCGGGGCGTACGGCTCCTACAATGAGCAGTTCTTC.

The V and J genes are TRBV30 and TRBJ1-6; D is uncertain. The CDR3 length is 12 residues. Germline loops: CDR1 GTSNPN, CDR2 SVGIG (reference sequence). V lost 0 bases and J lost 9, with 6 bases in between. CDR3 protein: CAWSVLISPLHF. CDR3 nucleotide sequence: TGTGCCTGGAGTGTTCTGATTTCACCCCTCCACTTT.

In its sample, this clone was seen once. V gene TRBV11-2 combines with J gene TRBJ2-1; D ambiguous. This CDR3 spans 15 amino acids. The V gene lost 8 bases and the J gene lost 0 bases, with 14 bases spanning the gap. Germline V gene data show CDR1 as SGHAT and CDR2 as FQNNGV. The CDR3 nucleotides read TGTGCCAGCCTTACTTTACTCGGCTCCTACAATGAGCAGTTCTTC. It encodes CASLTLLGSYNEQFF.

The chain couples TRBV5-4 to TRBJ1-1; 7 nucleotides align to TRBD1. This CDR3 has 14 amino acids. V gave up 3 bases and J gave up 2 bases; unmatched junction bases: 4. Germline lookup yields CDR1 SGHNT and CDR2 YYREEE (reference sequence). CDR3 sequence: CASSSGQVNTEAFF. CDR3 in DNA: TGTGCCAGCAGCTCCGGACAGGTTAACACTGAAGCTTTCTTT.

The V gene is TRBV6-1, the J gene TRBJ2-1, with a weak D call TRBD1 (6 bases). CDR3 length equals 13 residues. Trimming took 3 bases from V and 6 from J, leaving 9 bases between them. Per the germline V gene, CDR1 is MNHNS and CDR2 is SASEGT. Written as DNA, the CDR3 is TGTGCCAGCAGTGACCACAGGGCCAATGAGCAGTTCTTC. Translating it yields CASSDHRANEQFF.

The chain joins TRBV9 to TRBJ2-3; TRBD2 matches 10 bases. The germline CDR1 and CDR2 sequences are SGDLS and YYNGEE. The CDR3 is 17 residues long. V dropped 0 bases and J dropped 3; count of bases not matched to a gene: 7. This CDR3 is CASSVGGASGRTDTQYF. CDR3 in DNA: TGTGCCAGCAGCGTAGGGGGGGCTAGCGGGAGAACAGATACGCAGTATTTT.

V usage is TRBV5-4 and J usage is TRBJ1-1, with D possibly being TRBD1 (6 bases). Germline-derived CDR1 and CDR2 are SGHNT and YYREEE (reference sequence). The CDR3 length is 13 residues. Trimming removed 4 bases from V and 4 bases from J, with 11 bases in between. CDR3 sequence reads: CASSPRTATEAFF. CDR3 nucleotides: TGTGCCAGCAGCCCTAGGACAGCCACTGAAGCTTTCTTT.

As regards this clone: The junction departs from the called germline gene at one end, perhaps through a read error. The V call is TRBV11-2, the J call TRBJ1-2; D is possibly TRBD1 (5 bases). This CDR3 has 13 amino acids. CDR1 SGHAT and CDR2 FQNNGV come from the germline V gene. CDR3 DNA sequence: TGTGCCAGCAGTTTAGACAGATTCTATGGCTACACCTTC. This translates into CASSLDRFYGYTF. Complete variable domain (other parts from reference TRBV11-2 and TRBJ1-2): EAGVAQSPRYKIIEKRQSVAFWCNPISGHATLYWYQQILGQGPKLLIQFQNNGVVDDSQLPKDRFSAERLKGVDSTLKIQPAKLEDSAVYLCASSLDRFYGYTFGSGTRLTVV.

CDR3 region: CAASTVNYGYTF. In DNA, the CDR3 is TGTGCCGCCTCGACAGTGAACTATGGCTACACCTTC. The rearrangement uses TRBV6-5 and TRBJ1-2, with D possibly matching TRBD1 (5 bases). The germline V gene encodes CDR1 MNHEY and CDR2 SVGAGI. V lost 11 bases and J lost 2, with 12 bases in between. The CDR3 contains 12 residues.

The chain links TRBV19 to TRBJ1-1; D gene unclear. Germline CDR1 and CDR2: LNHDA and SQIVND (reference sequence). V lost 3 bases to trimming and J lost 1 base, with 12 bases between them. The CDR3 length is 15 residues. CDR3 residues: CASSMSNTPNTEAFF. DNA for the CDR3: TGTGCCAGTAGTATGTCTAACACGCCGAACACTGAAGCTTTCTTT.

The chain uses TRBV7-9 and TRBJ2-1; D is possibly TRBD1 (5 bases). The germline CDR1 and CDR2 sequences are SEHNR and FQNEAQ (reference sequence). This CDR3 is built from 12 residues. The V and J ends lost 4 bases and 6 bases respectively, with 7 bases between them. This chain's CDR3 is CASSSGANEQFF. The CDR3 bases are TGTGCCAGCAGCTCTGGGGCCAATGAGCAGTTCTTC.